This TCR beta chain was observed in a study of cytomegalovirus exposure and HLA in healthy donors. Turning to the study itself: Within the Caucasian-associated ancestry cluster were around 81% of the roughly 400 genotyped donors.

A note on this clone: Its specificity is unknown.

Both 60 Vbeta primers and 13 Jbeta primers went into the PCR. The data were produced by immunoSEQ multiplex PCR, yet TCRdb's version contains in-frame clones alone and is incomplete. The data show some 150,000 clones, approximately 86% seen once. Unmatched junction bases numbered 9, after V lost 3 bases and J lost 7 bases. This CDR3 region has 14 residues. CDR1 is SNHLY and CDR2 is FYNNEI in the germline V gene. Whole-study results and caveats: Analysis performed later found 16,000 or so TCR beta sequences associated with HLA alleles at 0.05 false discovery rate. There were some V segments, including TRBV6-2 and TRBV6-3, excluded as indistinguishable. Evidence from a later analysis indicated that most CMV-associated TCR beta chains looked HLA-restricted.

This sequence was found in a woman aged 45-59 years in good health and CMV-seropositive. Sequenced sample: PBMCs. The chain recombines TRBV2 with TRBJ2-7, with 7 positions matching TRBD1. The CDR3 protein is CASSEGQSLKEQYF. The CDR3 DNA follows: TGTGCCAGCAGTGAGGGACAGAGTTTGAAGGAGCAGTACTTC.